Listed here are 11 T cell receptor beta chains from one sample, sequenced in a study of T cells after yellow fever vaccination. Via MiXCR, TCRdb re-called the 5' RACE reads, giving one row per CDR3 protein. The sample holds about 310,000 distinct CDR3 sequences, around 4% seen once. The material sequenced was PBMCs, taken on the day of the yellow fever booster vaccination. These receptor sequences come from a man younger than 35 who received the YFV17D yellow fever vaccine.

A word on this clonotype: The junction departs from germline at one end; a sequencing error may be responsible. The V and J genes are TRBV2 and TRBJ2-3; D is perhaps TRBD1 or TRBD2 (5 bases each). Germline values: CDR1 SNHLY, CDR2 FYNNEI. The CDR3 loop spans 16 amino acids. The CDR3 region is CASSLGTARSTDTQYF. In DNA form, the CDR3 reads TGTGCCAGCAGTCTTGGGACCGCGAGGAGCACAGATACCCAGTATTTT.

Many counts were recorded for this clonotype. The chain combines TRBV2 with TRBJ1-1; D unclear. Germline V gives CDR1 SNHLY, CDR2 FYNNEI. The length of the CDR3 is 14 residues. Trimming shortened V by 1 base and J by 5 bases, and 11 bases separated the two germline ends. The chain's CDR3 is CASSEEGRWTEAFF. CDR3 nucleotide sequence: TGTGCCAGCAGTGAAGAAGGGAGGTGGACTGAAGCTTTCTTT.

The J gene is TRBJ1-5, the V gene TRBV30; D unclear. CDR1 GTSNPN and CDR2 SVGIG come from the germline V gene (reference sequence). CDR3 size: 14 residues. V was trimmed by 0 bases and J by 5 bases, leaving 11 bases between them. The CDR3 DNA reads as TGTGCCTGGAGTGTACTGGCAGGAGATCAGCCCCAGCATTTT. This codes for CAWSVLAGDQPQHF.

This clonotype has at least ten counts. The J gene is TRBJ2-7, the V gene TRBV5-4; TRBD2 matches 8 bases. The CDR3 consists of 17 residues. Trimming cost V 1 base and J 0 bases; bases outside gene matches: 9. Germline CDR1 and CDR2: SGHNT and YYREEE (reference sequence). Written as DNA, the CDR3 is TGTGCCAGCAGCTTGCTCCCACTAGCGGTCACCTCCTACGAGCAGTACTTC. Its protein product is CASSLLPLAVTSYEQYF.

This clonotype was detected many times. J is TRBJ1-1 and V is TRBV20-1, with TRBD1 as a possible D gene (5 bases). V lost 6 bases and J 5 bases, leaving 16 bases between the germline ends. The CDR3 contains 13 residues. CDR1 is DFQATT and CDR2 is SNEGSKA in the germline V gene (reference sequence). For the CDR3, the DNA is TGCAGTGCCGAGAAGGGACTCCTGACTGAAGCTTTCTTT. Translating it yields CSAEKGLLTEAFF.

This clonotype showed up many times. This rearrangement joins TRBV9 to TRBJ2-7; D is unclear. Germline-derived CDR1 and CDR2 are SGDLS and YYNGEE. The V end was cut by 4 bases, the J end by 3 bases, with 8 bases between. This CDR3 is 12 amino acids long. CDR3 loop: CASSPGFYEQYF. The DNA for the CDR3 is TGTGCCAGCAGCCCAGGCTTCTACGAGCAGTACTTC.

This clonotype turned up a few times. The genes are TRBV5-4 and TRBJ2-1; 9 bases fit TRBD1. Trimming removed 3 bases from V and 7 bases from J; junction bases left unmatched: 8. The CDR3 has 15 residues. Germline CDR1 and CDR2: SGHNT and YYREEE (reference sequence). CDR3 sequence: CASSSWGTGRNEQFF. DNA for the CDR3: TGTGCCAGCAGCTCCTGGGGGACAGGGAGGAATGAGCAGTTCTTC. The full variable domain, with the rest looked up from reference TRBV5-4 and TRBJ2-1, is ETGVTQSPTHLIKTRGQQVTLRCSSQSGHNTVSWYQQALGQGPQFIFQYYREEENGRGNFPPRFSGLQFPNYSSELNVNALELDDSALYLCASSSWGTGRNEQFFGPGTRLTVL.

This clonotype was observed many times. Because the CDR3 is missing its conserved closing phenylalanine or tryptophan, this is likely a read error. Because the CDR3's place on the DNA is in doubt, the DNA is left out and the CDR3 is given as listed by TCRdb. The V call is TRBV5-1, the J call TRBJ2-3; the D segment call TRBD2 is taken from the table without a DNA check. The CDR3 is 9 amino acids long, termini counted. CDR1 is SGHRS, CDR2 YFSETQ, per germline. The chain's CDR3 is CASSQERSG.

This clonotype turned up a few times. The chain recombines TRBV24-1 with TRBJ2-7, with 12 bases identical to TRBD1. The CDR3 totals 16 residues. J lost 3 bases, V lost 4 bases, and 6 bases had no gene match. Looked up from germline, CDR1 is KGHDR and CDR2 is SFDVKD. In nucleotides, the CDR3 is TGTGCCACCAGTGACCCCGGGACAGGGGGCCTCTACGAGCAGTACTTC. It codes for CATSDPGTGGLYEQYF.

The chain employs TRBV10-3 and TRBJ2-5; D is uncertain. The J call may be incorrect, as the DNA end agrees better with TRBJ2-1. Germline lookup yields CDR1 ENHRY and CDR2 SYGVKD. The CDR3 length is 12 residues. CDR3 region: CAIGPTGESQFF. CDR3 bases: TGTGCCATCGGCCCAACTGGTGAGAGCCAGTTCTTC.

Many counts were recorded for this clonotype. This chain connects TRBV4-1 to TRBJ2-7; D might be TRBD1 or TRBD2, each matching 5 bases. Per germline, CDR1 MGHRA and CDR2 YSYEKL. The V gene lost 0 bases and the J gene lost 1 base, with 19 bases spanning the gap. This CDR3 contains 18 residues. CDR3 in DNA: TGCGCCAGCAGCCAAGAATCTGGGGACGGCGCTGAATCCTACGAGCAGTACTTC. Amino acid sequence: CASSQESGDGAESYEQYF.